These 8 T cell receptor beta chains were all obtained from the same sample, sequenced in a study of cytomegalovirus exposure and HLA in healthy donors. Sequencing used immunoSEQ multiplex PCR; TCRdb keeps in-frame clones, though not all of them. The table includes tens of thousands of clones, approximately 93% detected once. The sample taken for sequencing was PBMCs. The receptors shown here come from a woman in her late teens or twenties in good health and CMV-seronegative.

The chain has TRBV29-1 and TRBJ2-7, with D possibly TRBD1 on 5 matching bases. Germline assignment: CDR1 SQVTM and CDR2 ANQGSEA. Trimming took 6 bases from V and 6 from J, leaving 18 bases between them. CDR3 size: 13 residues. The CDR3 loop reads CSVQDTRTPEQYF. The DNA for the CDR3 is TGCAGCGTCCAAGATACCCGGACACCCGAGCAGTACTTC.

The chain recombines TRBV27 with TRBJ2-7, with TRBD1 identical over 7 bases. Losses at the gene ends were 5 bases for V and 5 bases for J; bases not matched to a gene: 21. Germline CDR1 MNHEY, CDR2 SMNVEV (reference sequence). This CDR3 contains 18 residues. The CDR3 loop reads CASSDRPTGLAVGDEQYF. The CDR3 region has the DNA TGTGCCAGCAGTGACCGACCGACAGGGCTTGCAGTAGGAGACGAGCAGTACTTC.

V gene TRBV20-1 combines with J gene TRBJ2-5; no reliable D call. This CDR3 has 10 amino acids. Trimming pared 4 bases from V and 2 bases from J, leaving 2 bases between. The V gene's germline CDR1 is DFQATT and CDR2 SNEGSKA (reference sequence). CDR3 nucleotide sequence: TGCAGTGCTACGCAAGAGACCCAGTACTTC. Translation gives CSATQETQYF.

The chain joins TRBV5-1 to TRBJ2-7; 9 nucleotides align to TRBD2. The CDR3 has 16 residues. Per germline, CDR1 SGHRS and CDR2 YFSETQ. The V gene end was trimmed by 0 bases and the J gene end by 2 bases; junction bases not matched to a gene: 6. The CDR3 loop is CASSLDPSGITYEQYF. The CDR3 bases are TGCGCCAGCAGCTTGGACCCTAGCGGGATCACCTACGAGCAGTACTTC.

The rearrangement links TRBV10-3 to TRBJ1-1; D unresolved. This CDR3 has 12 amino acids. Germline lookup yields CDR1 ENHRY and CDR2 SYGVKD. Trimming left V 7 bases short and J 1 base short, with 7 bases between. CDR3 protein: CAITAGNTEAFF. In DNA, the CDR3 is TGTGCCATCACAGCGGGGAACACTGAAGCTTTCTTT.

This chain uses TRBV19 with TRBJ2-3; 9 bases are shared with TRBD2. This CDR3 spans 17 amino acids. Per the germline V gene, CDR1 is LNHDA and CDR2 is SQIVND (reference sequence). With V trimmed by 5 bases and J by 3 bases, 12 bases remained unmatched. In nucleotides, the CDR3 is TGTGCCAGTAGTTTAGTAGCGGGAGTAGGCGTAACAGATACGCAGTATTTT. Its protein product is CASSLVAGVGVTDTQYF.

The V and J genes are TRBV2 and TRBJ2-1, with 7 nucleotides matching TRBD1. The CDR3 consists of 15 residues. V was clipped by 10 bases and J by 3 bases; unmatched bases: 12. The germline gives CDR1 SNHLY, CDR2 FYNNEI. The CDR3 region is CAIQKQGTIYNEQFF. The DNA of the CDR3 is TGTGCCATACAGAAACAGGGGACGATCTACAATGAGCAGTTCTTC.

The chain links TRBV7-9 to TRBJ2-5; perhaps TRBD1 as D (6 bases). The germline V and J ends were trimmed by 2 bases and 5 bases, with 15 bases remaining between them. The germline V gene has CDR1 SEHNR and CDR2 FQNEAQ (reference sequence). The CDR3 is made up of 15 amino acids. Here the CDR3 DNA reads TGTGCCAGCAGCTTAAGCCTAGTTCAGGGGGAGACCCAGTACTTC. It specifies CASSLSLVQGETQYF.